Shown below are 4 T cell receptor beta chains from a single sample sequenced in a study of blood T cell repertoires in COVID-19. Measured with immunoSEQ multiplex PCR; TCRdb has only the in-frame clones, and not every one. The data contain hundreds of thousands of clones, 85% of them singletons. Sequenced material: PBMCs or T cells enriched from blood (not recorded which). The receptors stem from a woman under 40 who had been exposed to COVID-19.

This CDR3 reads CAWDRAVNTEAFF. The CDR3 region has the DNA TGTGCCTGGGACAGGGCTGTGAACACTGAAGCTTTCTTT. The rearrangement uses TRBV30 and TRBJ1-1; 7 positions match TRBD1. The CDR3 sequence is 13 residues long. The V gene's germline CDR1 is GTSNPN and CDR2 SVGIG (reference sequence). Germline trimming cut 5 bases from V and 0 bases from J; bases unmatched to any gene: 3.

The gene calls are TRBV9 and TRBJ2-1; D possibly corresponds to TRBD2 (6 bases). Germline CDR1 is SGDLS and CDR2 is YYNGEE. V gave up 0 bases and J gave up 6 bases, with 13 bases separating them. The CDR3 totals 15 residues. CDR3 in amino acids: CASSVGAGSGNEQFF. Here the CDR3 DNA reads TGTGCCAGCAGCGTAGGGGCGGGATCGGGCAATGAGCAGTTCTTC. Together with reference TRBV9 and TRBJ2-1, the CDR3 gives the full variable domain: DSGVTQTPKHLITATGQRVTLRCSPRSGDLSVYWYQQSLDQGLQFLIQYYNGEERAKGNILERFSAQQFPDLHSELNLSSLELGDSALYFCASSVGAGSGNEQFFGPGTRLTVL.

J is TRBJ1-5 and V is TRBV28; D remains ambiguous. V was clipped by 3 bases and J by 9 bases, with 9 bases between them. Germline CDR1 reads MDHEN; CDR2 reads SYDVKM. CDR3 length: 12 amino acids. The CDR3 sequence is CASSLVVGPQHF. Written as DNA, the CDR3 is TGTGCCAGCAGTTTGGTTGTCGGGCCCCAGCATTTT. The full variable domain, with the rest looked up from reference TRBV28 and TRBJ1-5, is DVKVTQSSRYLVKRTGEKVFLECVQDMDHENMFWYRQDPGLGLRLIYFSYDVKMKEKGDIPEGYSVSREKKERFSLILESASTNQTSMYLCASSLVVGPQHFGDGTRLSIL.

The V and J genes are TRBV11-1 and TRBJ1-1; D possibly corresponds to TRBD1 (5 bases). With 1 base removed from V and 10 bases from J, the gap between germline ends came to 13 bases. Per the germline V gene, CDR1 is SGHAT and CDR2 is FQDESV (reference sequence). The CDR3 totals 13 residues. The CDR3 region is CASSLGGGLRAFF. In DNA, the CDR3 is TGTGCCAGCAGCTTAGGGGGGGGACTTCGAGCTTTCTTT.